This T cell receptor beta chain was observed in a study of T cells expressing NK-cell markers. Study results and limitations: CD8+ T cells in roughly six donors included dominant NKG2C+ clonotypes at roughly 1.0-7.0%.

Comment on this clonotype: Antigen specificity is unknown.

After re-calling the 5' RACE reads, TCRdb lists one entry per CDR3 protein, DNA absent. The table lists 400,000 or so distinct CDR3 sequences. Germline V lookup: CDR1 MNHEY, CDR2 SVGAGI. The CDR3 runs 15 residues. The rearrangement uses TRBV6-5 and TRBJ2-3; as DNA is missing, the TRBD2 call by TCRdb cannot be tested. The sequenced material came from blood T cells: a sorted CD56 or NKG2C T cell subset, CD4+ or CD8+ T cells, or bulk PBMC T cells (not recorded which). The sequence was obtained from a woman between 50 and 59 years old in good health. The CDR3 loop is CASSYSKREQDTQYF.